The sequence of this T cell receptor beta chain was determined in a study of regulatory T cells in long-lasting Graves disease (dated by TCRdb to 2020 to 2022). With respect to the entire study: Antithyroid drugs had been taken for less than 3 months by newly diagnosed Graves' disease patients. Persistent Graves' disease patients were compared with newly diagnosed Graves' disease patients by peripheral blood TCR sequencing and RNA sequencing. A total of around 35 samples underwent TCR sequencing, from about 13 patients with persistent Graves' disease and roughly 20 patients with newly diagnosed Graves' disease. The study was registered as a clinical trial and conducted in China. Study-level results and caveats: A larger number of public clonotypes was shared among persistent patients (2,741) than among newly diagnosed patients (about 990). Sequencing and analysis were restricted to the TCR beta chain. Peripheral blood alone was examined, since thyroid tissue, which constituted the primary lesion, could not be accessed. Persistent Graves' disease patients showed lower TCR Shannon entropy and fewer highly expanded clones than newly diagnosed patients, suggesting clonal expansion. The small sample size was acknowledged by the authors as a limitation that may reduce accuracy. TRBV28, TRBJ1-2 and TRBJ2-5 were preferentially used in persistent disease, while TRBV20-1 and TRBJ2-1 were favored in newly diagnosed disease.

From a lookup of the germline V gene (reference sequence), CDR1 and CDR2 are GTSNPN and SVGIG. The cysteine opens and the phenylalanine closes a CDR3 of 14 amino acids. Just the 42-base CDR3 DNA is kept, in frame starting at base 1. V is pared back by 3 bases and J by 5 bases, with 14 bases lying between the germline termini. The time point label corresponds to: newly diagnosed GD, antithyroid drugs for less than 3 months. For both TCR sequencing and RNA sequencing, RNA was extracted from PBMCs using TRIzol. The diagnosis of Graves' disease was made according to American Thyroid Association guidelines. Patients for the study were recruited at an endocrinology department in Xi'an, China. Each patient gave around 9.2 milliliters of peripheral blood, collected in an EDTA anticoagulant tube. Ficoll Paque Plus density gradient separation was used to isolate PBMCs, and no additional T cell sorting was done. RNA quality was checked with an Agilent 2100 Bioanalyzer and agarose gel, and concentration with a NanoDrop 2000.

This clonotype was seen ten or more times. This clone's antigen is unknown. No per-base quality is available; no much larger clone lies one base away. Libraries came from multiplex PCR. The sequencer was an Illumina HiSeq 4000. iRepertoire HTBI primers and Arm-PCR amplification of CDR3 regions were used to construct TCR beta libraries. Before sequencing, the PCR products went through gel purification. As for the original processing: A total of around 66 TRBV and some 15 TRBJ segments were identified across samples and were used for gene usage analysis of CDR3 amino acid clonotypes. COPE and FqMerger were used to merge filtered high-quality paired reads into contigs. Contigs were aligned with BLAST to IMGT TRBV, TRBD and TRBJ reference genes, and CDR3 was defined per IMGT. Any clonotype with a frequency above 0.1% was counted as a highly expanded clone. Shannon entropy was used to measure repertoire diversity, and the Gini coefficient was used to measure V-J evenness. A clonotype found in more than one individual was treated as public. Clones were called with MiXCR by TCRdb after fastp trimmed the public reads at Q25, and only in-frame beta chains were retained. Merged by CDR3 protein, the rows form single entries marked with the most common genes and DNA. It is TCRdb's table, rather than the study itself, that gives the V and J calls and clone size. In all, the sample holds about 400,000 distinct CDR3 sequences, and about 15% of those were seen once. The ten top clones hold about 7.8% of the sample.

The sample was also reused in another study, on T cells in Graves' hyperthyroidism and ophthalmopathy. The second study, in turn, reports: Stable Graves' hyperthyroidism was defined as the absence of progression to ophthalmopathy over 18 months of follow-up. Hyperthyroidism patients were aged 18 to 65 years and newly diagnosed, with disease duration of less than 2 months. The study excluded patients with uncontrolled infections, other autoimmune diseases, pregnancy or lactation. Diagnoses were based on clinical symptoms, serum thyroxine and TRAb, thyroid ultrasound and orbital computed tomography. For the first round of RT-PCR on the TCR CDR3, the HTBI primer set was used together with the Qiagen OneStep RT-PCR kit. Most expanded thyroid clonotypes (frequency above 0.001) were also found in blood, which suggests that blood repertoires may mirror thyroid immune responses. A model built on a 13 V-J signature distinguished ophthalmopathy from stable hyperthyroidism, reaching 85% to 90% sensitivity and 81.08% specificity in cross-validation and 80%/75% in testing. During validation, the model predicted progression to ophthalmopathy a median of approximately 6 months ahead of onset, with roughly 65% sensitivity and 72% to 80% specificity. TCR V-J signatures able to tell the groups apart were searched for in a discovery cohort of some 97 patients, of whom over 40 had Graves' ophthalmopathy and around 58 had stable Graves' hyperthyroidism. Whether ophthalmopathy could be predicted prospectively was tested in an independent validation cohort made up of some 20 hyperthyroidism patients plus 17 patients who later progressed to ophthalmopathy. For training and testing, the roughly 93 patients in the discovery cohort were randomly divided in a 7:3 ratio. In addition, the study compared T-cell repertoires in thyroid tissue and in blood from about 6 Graves' hyperthyroidism patients. Following sampling, methimazole starting at 30 mg daily was given to hyperthyroidism patients, and high-dose intravenous methylprednisolone was given to ophthalmopathy patients. The libraries were constructed in a second round of multiplex PCR and then size-selected and purified. Sequencing of the libraries was done on an Illumina HiSeq2000 using paired-end 100 bp reads. SOAPnuke was used to process the raw data, removing reads that contained adapters or uncalled bases, had a mean Phred below 15, or lacked an exact match to the constant primer or identifier. High-quality paired reads were merged with COPE v1.2.5, and unique nucleotide sequences were defined as clonotypes. MiTCR v1.1 was used to align the clonotypes against IMGT TRBV, TRBD and TRBJ reference segments. Analysis was restricted to V-J combinations with a frequency above 0.0001, which covered 98% to 99.2% of repertoires. A TCS score was defined as the ratio between F50 (clonal expansion) and ExV (chaos), using BLOSUM62-based TCRdist between CDR3 peptides within each V-J. Welch's t-statistics and random forest reduced roughly 530 V-J features to 13, which were used in a naive Bayes classifier (R e1071). Sample size was not statistically predetermined, and blinding of investigators to group allocation was not performed. The paper reports TCR Vbeta CDR3 sequencing of about 140 peripheral blood samples: fewer than 50 ophthalmopathy, fewer than 85 hyperthyroidism and around 17 progressor patients.

Recombination connected TRBV30 to TRBJ2-1; the D segment may tentatively be TRBD1 or TRBD2, each giving 5 matched bases. This sample comprised peripheral blood mononuclear cells (PBMCs), obtained at new diagnosis, from a patient treated with antithyroid drugs. The sequence was collected from a woman between 35 and 50 years old with Graves disease. Donor details come from another sample of the same person, matched by shared clones. The CDR3 has the sequence CAWSVGVMDNEQFF. The DNA sequence reads TGTGCCTGGAGCGTGGGGGTAATGGACAATGAGCAGTTCTTC. The CDR3, completed at both ends by the reference TRBV30 and TRBJ2-1 genes, gives the full variable domain SQTIHQWPATLVQPVGSPLSLECTVEGTSNPNLYWYRQAAGRGLQLLFYSVGIGQISSEVPQNLSASRPQDRQFILSSKKLLLSDSGFYLCAWSVGVMDNEQFFGPGTRLTVL.